Below are 22 T cell receptor beta chains sequenced from a single sample in a study of shared clonotypes between healthy human individuals. Only in-frame clones appear in the TCRdb table, and some are missing; sequencing was by immunoSEQ multiplex PCR. The sample has over 850,000 clones; more than 75% are singletons. The source material was memory CD4+ T cells from PBMCs. Subset of the sample: CD45RA-negative fraction. These receptors originate from a man younger than 30 in good health. Some clones in this sample may be carry-over from other donors' samples.

This clone occurred once. The chain couples TRBV5-1 to TRBJ2-7; possible D gene TRBD1, 6 bases. V was shortened by 3 bases and J by 0 bases, with 10 bases between the two germline ends. The germline CDR1 and CDR2 sequences are SGHRS and YFSETQ. This CDR3 has 14 residues. Here the CDR3 reads CASSSDRHSYEQYF. The CDR3 DNA reads as TGCGCCAGCAGCTCTGACAGGCACTCCTACGAGCAGTACTTC.

The chain recombines TRBV11-2 with TRBJ2-2, with 11 nucleotides matching TRBD1. The CDR3 runs 17 residues. CDR1 and CDR2 from the germline V gene are SGHAT and FQNNGV. The V gene end was trimmed by 1 base and the J gene end by 7 bases; junction bases not matched to a gene: 8. CDR3 region: CASSLGAGTGGNGELFF. For the CDR3, the DNA is TGTGCCAGCAGCTTAGGGGCCGGGACAGGGGGGAACGGGGAGCTGTTTTTT.

V is TRBV6-5 and J is TRBJ2-2; 7 bases match TRBD2. The germline gives CDR1 MNHEY, CDR2 SVGAGI. J was trimmed by 1 base and V by 6 bases; bases with no gene match: 2. The CDR3 is 14 amino acids. The chain's CDR3 is CASRGLVNTGELFF. The DNA of the CDR3 is TGTGCCAGCAGAGGACTAGTGAACACCGGGGAGCTGTTTTTT.

This clone was seen a handful of times. The chain joins TRBV9 to TRBJ2-2; D remains unclear. This CDR3 has 15 amino acids. The germline V gene encodes CDR1 SGDLS and CDR2 YYNGEE. Trimming removed 1 base at V and 6 bases at J, with 13 bases between. The CDR3 sequence is CASSVPRRKPGELFF. CDR3 nucleotide sequence: TGTGCCAGCAGCGTACCCCGACGCAAACCCGGGGAGCTGTTTTTT.

The chain combines TRBV28 with TRBJ2-2; unclear D gene. V lost 2 bases and J lost 4, with 11 bases in between. Per the germline V gene, CDR1 is MDHEN and CDR2 is SYDVKM. There are 15 residues in the CDR3. In nucleotides, the CDR3 is TGTGCCAGCAGTTTAAGTGGTCTAGGCACCGGGGAGCTGTTTTTT. Its translation is CASSLSGLGTGELFF.

The rearrangement uses TRBV10-3 and TRBJ2-1; TRBD2 aligns across 9 bases. The CDR3 totals 13 residues. Germline V gene sequence: CDR1 ENHRY, CDR2 SYGVKD. V shed 10 bases and J 6 bases; nucleotides not matched to a gene: 7. The CDR3 sequence is CATSGLAGNEQFF. Written as DNA, the CDR3 is TGTGCCACCTCGGGACTAGCTGGCAATGAGCAGTTCTTC.

The chain carries TRBV29-1 and TRBJ2-7; D call uncertain. The CDR3 runs to 11 residues. Trimming shortened V by 5 bases and J by 5 bases, and 10 bases separated the two germline ends. Germline V gene lookup returns CDR1 SQVTM and CDR2 ANQGSEA. The CDR3 loop reads CSVSPDNEQYF. CDR3 DNA sequence: TGCAGCGTTTCCCCCGACAACGAGCAGTACTTC.

The V gene is TRBV27, the J gene TRBJ1-2; no firm D call. Per the germline V gene, CDR1 is MNHEY and CDR2 is SMNVEV (reference sequence). The V and J ends lost 3 bases and 3 bases respectively, with 8 bases between them. This CDR3 is built from 13 residues. The CDR3 sequence is CASSFGRDYGYTF. CDR3 nucleotides: TGTGCCAGCAGTTTCGGGCGGGACTATGGCTACACCTTC.

V gene TRBV10-2 combines with J gene TRBJ2-3; weak D call: TRBD1 (7 bases). The V and J ends lost 10 bases and 2 bases respectively, with 16 bases between them. The V gene's germline CDR1 is WSHSY and CDR2 SAAADI. This CDR3 is 14 amino acids long. The CDR3 region is CATKTGTYTDTQYF. The CDR3 nucleotides read TGCGCCACCAAGACAGGGACTTACACAGATACGCAGTATTTT.

The rearrangement joins TRBV7-3 to TRBJ2-5; D not resolved. CDR1 SGHTA and CDR2 FQGTGA come from the germline V gene. The CDR3 covers 12 residues. Trimming pared 5 bases from V and 4 bases from J, leaving 8 bases between. DNA for the CDR3: TGTGCCAGCAGCCCCTTCGGAGAGACCCAGTACTTC. Amino acids: CASSPFGETQYF.

This chain joins TRBV7-2 and TRBJ2-3; 12 nucleotides agree with TRBD2. Germline lookup yields CDR1 SGHTA and CDR2 FQGNSA. V shed 5 bases, J shed 1 base, and the junction held 7 bases outside the gene matches. CDR3 length: 17 amino acids. The CDR3 coding sequence is TGTGCCAGCAGCCTCAGACTAGCGGGAGTGGGCACAGATACGCAGTATTTT. Protein: CASSLRLAGVGTDTQYF.

The DNA for the CDR3 is TGTGCCAGCACATCCTACGAGCAGTACTTC. Protein product: CASTSYEQYF. V is TRBV5-8 and J is TRBJ2-7; D remains ambiguous. The CDR3 loop spans 10 amino acids. From germline, CDR1 is SGHTS and CDR2 YDEGEE. Deletions cut 6 bases from V and 1 base from J, with 2 bases between.

The rearrangement joins TRBV6-5 to TRBJ1-1; tentatively, D is TRBD1 (5 bases). CDR3 length equals 16 residues. The germline V and J ends were trimmed by 4 bases and 5 bases, with 20 bases remaining between them. Germline values: CDR1 MNHEY, CDR2 SVGAGI. The CDR3 DNA sequence: TGTGCCAGCAGTTCCCGGACACCCACCGGTGGGACTGAAGCTTTCTTT. Translation gives CASSSRTPTGGTEAFF.

In this sample, this clone turned up once. The chain joins TRBV9 to TRBJ2-5, with a tentative D call TRBD1 (6 bases). CDR3 length: 15 residues. Trimming left V 0 bases short and J 5 bases short, with 14 bases between. The germline V gene has CDR1 SGDLS and CDR2 YYNGEE. The CDR3 here is CASSVDVGGRETQYF. The CDR3 DNA reads as TGTGCCAGCAGCGTAGATGTAGGGGGAAGGGAGACCCAGTACTTC.

The J gene is TRBJ1-5, the V gene TRBV7-2, with TRBD1 matching 8 bases. Per germline, CDR1 SGHTA and CDR2 FQGNSA. The junction had 6 bases not matched to a gene; V was cut back by 5 bases and J by 6 bases. The CDR3 is made up of 14 amino acids. CDR3 residues: CASSAVTGVQPQHF. Written as DNA, the CDR3 is TGTGCCAGCAGCGCCGTGACAGGGGTTCAGCCCCAGCATTTT. Complete variable domain (other parts from reference TRBV7-2 and TRBJ1-5): GAGVSQSPSNKVTEKGKDVELRCDPISGHTALYWYRQSLGQGLEFLIYFQGNSAPDKSGLPSDRFSAERTGGSVSTLTIQRTQQEDSAVYLCASSAVTGVQPQHFGDGTRLSIL.

The chain has TRBV9 and TRBJ2-7; maybe TRBD1 (6 bases). Germline CDR1 reads SGDLS; CDR2 reads YYNGEE. Trimming took off 3 bases at V and 3 bases at J, with 16 bases between the two ends. The CDR3 totals 15 residues. This CDR3 reads CASSANVGASYEQYF. The CDR3 DNA reads as TGTGCCAGCAGCGCGAACGTGGGGGCGAGCTACGAGCAGTACTTC.

The J gene is TRBJ2-7, the V gene TRBV18; D gene ambiguous. Trimming took 1 base from V and 0 from J, leaving 10 bases between them. The CDR3 is 15 amino acids. Germline CDR1 and CDR2: KGHSH and LQKENI. The CDR3 region has the DNA TGTGCCAGCTCACCACGGCAAGAGAGCTCCTACGAGCAGTACTTC. As protein: CASSPRQESSYEQYF.

The V call is TRBV7-9, the J call TRBJ2-3; unclear D gene. Trimming cost V 5 bases and J 3 bases, with 15 bases left between them. The germline V gene has CDR1 SEHNR and CDR2 FQNEAQ (reference sequence). The CDR3 covers 15 residues. The CDR3 DNA sequence: TGTGCCAGCAGCCTTTCATCCGGGTTGACAGATACGCAGTATTTT. This codes for CASSLSSGLTDTQYF.

This sequence joins TRBV10-2 and TRBJ2-3, with D unresolved. This CDR3 contains 11 residues. V was trimmed by 7 bases and J by 6 bases, leaving 8 bases between them. Germline CDR1 and CDR2: WSHSY and SAAADI. The CDR3 DNA reads as TGCGCCAGCACTCAGTCGGATACGCAGTATTTT. This codes for CASTQSDTQYF.

The genes are TRBV6-5 and TRBJ1-2; 9 bases fit TRBD1. V shed 6 bases and J 4 bases; nucleotides not matched to a gene: 9. Germline V CDR1 and CDR2: MNHEY, SVGAGI. CDR3 length: 15 residues. The CDR3 loop is CASSQPGTGSYGYTF. The CDR3 DNA follows: TGTGCCAGCAGCCAACCCGGGACAGGGAGCTATGGCTACACCTTC.

The rearrangement links TRBV6-1 to TRBJ1-2; no definite D call. V dropped 1 base and J dropped 7 bases, with 13 bases sitting between them. The CDR3 is 14 residues long. The germline V gene encodes CDR1 MNHNS and CDR2 SASEGT. The CDR3 loop is CASSEVGIEGGYTF. The CDR3 DNA reads TGTGCCAGCAGTGAAGTGGGCATAGAAGGTGGCTACACCTTC.

The chain uses TRBV30 and TRBJ1-2; the match to TRBD1 covers 7 bases. The trim removed 3 bases at V and 6 bases at J, leaving 7 bases unmatched. This CDR3 region has 13 residues. Germline V gene lookup returns CDR1 GTSNPN and CDR2 SVGIG (reference sequence). This chain's CDR3 is CAWRKQGGDGYTF. The CDR3 nucleotides are TGTGCCTGGAGGAAGCAGGGGGGAGATGGCTACACCTTC.